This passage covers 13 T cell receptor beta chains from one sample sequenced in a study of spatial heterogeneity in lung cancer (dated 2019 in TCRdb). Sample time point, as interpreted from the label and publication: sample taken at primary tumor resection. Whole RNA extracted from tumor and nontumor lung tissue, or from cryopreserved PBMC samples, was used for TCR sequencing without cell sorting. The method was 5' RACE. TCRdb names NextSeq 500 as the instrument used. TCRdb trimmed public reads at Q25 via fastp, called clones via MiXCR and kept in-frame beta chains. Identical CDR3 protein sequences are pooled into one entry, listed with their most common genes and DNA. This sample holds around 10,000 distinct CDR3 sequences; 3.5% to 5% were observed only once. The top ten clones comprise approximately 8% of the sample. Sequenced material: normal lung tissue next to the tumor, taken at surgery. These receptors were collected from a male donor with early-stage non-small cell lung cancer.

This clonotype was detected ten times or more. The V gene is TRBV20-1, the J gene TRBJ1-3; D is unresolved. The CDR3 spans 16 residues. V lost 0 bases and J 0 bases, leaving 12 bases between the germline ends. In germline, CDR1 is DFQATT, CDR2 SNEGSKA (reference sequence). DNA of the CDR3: TGCAGTGCTAGAGATCTGGAAGGTAGCTCTGGAAACACCATATATTTT. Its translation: CSARDLEGSSGNTIYF.

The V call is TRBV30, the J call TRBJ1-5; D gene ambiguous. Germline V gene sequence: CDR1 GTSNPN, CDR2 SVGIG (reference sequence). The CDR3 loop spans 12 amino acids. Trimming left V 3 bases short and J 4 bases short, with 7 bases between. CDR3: CAWSWMNQPQHF. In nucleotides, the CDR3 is TGTGCCTGGAGCTGGATGAATCAGCCCCAGCATTTT.

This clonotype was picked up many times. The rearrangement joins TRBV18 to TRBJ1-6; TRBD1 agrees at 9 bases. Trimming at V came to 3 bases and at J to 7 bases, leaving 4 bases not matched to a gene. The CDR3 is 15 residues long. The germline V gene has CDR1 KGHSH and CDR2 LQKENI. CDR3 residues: CASSPRQGDNSPLHF. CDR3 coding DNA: TGTGCCAGCTCACCCCGACAGGGGGACAATTCACCCCTCCACTTT.

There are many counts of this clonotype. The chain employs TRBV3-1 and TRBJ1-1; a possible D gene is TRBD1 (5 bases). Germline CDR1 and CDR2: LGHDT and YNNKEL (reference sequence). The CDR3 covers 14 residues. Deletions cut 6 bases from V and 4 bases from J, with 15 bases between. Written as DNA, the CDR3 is TGTGCCAGCAGTCCACAGGCGGTTGGCACTGAAGCTTTCTTT. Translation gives CASSPQAVGTEAFF.

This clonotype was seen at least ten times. The CDR3 sequence: CASTASSTDTQYF. The CDR3 DNA reads as TGTGCCAGCACGGCCTCTAGCACAGATACGCAGTATTTT. The chain joins TRBV27 to TRBJ2-3, with no clear D. The CDR3 consists of 13 residues. V was clipped by 7 bases and J by 0 bases, with 8 bases between them. CDR1 MNHEY and CDR2 SMNVEV come from the germline V gene (reference sequence).

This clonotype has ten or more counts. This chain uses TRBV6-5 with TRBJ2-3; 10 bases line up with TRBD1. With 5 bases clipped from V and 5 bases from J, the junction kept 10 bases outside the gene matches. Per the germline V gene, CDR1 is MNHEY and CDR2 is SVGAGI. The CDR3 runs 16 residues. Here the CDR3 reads CASSLGTGDMRDTQYF. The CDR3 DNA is TGTGCCAGCAGTCTTGGGACAGGGGATATGAGAGATACGCAGTATTTT.

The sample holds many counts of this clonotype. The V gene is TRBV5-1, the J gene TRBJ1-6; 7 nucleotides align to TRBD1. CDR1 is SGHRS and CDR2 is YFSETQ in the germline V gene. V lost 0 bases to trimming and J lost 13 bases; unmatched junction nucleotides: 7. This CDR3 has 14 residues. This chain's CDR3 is CASSLGTGLTPLHF. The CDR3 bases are TGCGCCAGCAGCTTGGGGACAGGTTTGACCCCCCTCCACTTT.

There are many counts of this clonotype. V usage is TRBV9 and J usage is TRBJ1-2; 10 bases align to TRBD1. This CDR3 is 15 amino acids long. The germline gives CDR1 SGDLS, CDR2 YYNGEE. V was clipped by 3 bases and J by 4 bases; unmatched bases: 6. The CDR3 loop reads CASSATGGAPYGYTF. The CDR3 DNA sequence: TGTGCCAGCAGCGCGACAGGGGGCGCACCCTATGGCTACACCTTC.

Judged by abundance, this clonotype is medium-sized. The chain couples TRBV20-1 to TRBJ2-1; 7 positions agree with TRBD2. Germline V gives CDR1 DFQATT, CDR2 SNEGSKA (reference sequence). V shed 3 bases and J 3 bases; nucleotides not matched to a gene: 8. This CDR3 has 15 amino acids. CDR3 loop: CSARRRERGYNEQFF. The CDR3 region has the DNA TGCAGTGCTAGGAGGCGCGAGCGGGGCTACAATGAGCAGTTCTTC.

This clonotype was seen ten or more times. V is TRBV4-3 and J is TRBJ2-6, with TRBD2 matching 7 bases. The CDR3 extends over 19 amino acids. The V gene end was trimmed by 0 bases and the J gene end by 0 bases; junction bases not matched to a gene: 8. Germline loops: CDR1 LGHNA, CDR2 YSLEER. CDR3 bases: TGCGCCAGCAGCCAAGACCCTAGCGGAGGGAACTCTGGGGCCAACGTCCTGACTTTC. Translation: CASSQDPSGGNSGANVLTF.

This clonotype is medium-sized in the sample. The CDR3 DNA follows: TGTGCCAGCAGTTCCCAGGGACAGGGGATTGGCAATGAGCAGTTCTTC. This codes for CASSSQGQGIGNEQFF. This chain connects TRBV12-3 or TRBV12-4 to TRBJ2-1, with 10 bases matching TRBD1. The CDR3 has 16 amino acids. V shed 4 bases and J 6 bases; nucleotides not matched to a gene: 9.

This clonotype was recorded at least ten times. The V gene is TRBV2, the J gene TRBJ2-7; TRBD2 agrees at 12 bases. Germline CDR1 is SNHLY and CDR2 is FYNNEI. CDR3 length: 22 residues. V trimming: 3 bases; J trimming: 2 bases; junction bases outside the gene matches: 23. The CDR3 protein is CASSDPYAGGLASGREPYEQYF. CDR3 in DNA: TGTGCCAGCAGTGATCCGTACGCCGGGGGATTGGCTAGCGGGAGGGAGCCCTACGAGCAGTACTTC.

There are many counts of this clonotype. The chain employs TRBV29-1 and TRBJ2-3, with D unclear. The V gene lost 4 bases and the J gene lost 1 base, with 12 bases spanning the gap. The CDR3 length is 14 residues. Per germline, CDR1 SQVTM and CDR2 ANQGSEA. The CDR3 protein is CSVVTRGRTDTQYF. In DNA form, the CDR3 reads TGCAGCGTTGTAACCCGCGGTCGCACAGATACGCAGTATTTT.